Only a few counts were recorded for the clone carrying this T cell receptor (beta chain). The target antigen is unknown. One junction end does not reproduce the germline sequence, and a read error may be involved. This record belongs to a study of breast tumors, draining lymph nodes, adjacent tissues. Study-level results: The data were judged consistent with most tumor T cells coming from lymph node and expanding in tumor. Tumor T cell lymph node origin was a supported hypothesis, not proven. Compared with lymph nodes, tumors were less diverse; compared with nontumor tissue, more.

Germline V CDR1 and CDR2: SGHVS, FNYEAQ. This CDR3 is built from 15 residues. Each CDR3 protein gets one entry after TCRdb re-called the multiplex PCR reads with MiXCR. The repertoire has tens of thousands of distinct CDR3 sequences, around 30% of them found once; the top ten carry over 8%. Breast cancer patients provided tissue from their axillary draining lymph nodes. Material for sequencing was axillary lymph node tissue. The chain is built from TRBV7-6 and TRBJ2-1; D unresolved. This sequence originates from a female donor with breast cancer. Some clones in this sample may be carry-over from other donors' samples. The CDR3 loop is CASSLLAPSHNEQFF. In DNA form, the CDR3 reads TGTGCCAGCAGCTTATTAGCTCCCTCCCACAATGAGCAGTTCTTC.